The TCR beta chain under discussion was sequenced for a study of cytomegalovirus exposure and HLA in healthy donors. Looking at the study overall: As released early, the data held some 80 million unique TCRs from HLA-typed donors. Study-level points and caveats: Previously analyzed data showed that most TCR beta V segments were productive at a frequency of about 87% or about 30%.

As to this clone: Its target is unknown.

Vbeta (60) and Jbeta (13) primers were used in the PCR. Here immunoSEQ multiplex PCR was the method, and the copy in TCRdb shows in-frame clones only, minus some. Of about 78,000 clones listed, about 80% are singletons. Trimming shortened V by 6 bases and J by 6 bases, and 15 bases separated the two germline ends. The germline V gene has CDR1 MNHEY and CDR2 SVGAGI. CDR3 length equals 13 residues. The V gene is TRBV6-5, the J gene TRBJ2-7; tentatively, D is TRBD1 (6 bases). Sequencing was carried out using PBMCs. The source of this sequence is a man aged 45-65 years in good health and CMV-seropositive. The CDR3 reads CASSTRTVGEQYF. Here the CDR3 DNA reads TGTGCCAGCAGCACCCGGACAGTCGGCGAGCAGTACTTC.